Shown below are 26 T cell receptor beta chains from a single sample sequenced in a study of T cells after yellow fever vaccination. TCRdb re-called the 5' RACE reads with MiXCR, one entry per CDR3 protein. The table lists roughly 74,000 distinct CDR3 sequences, approximately 7% of them singletons. Source: CD8+ T cells sorted from PBMCs, taken 4 to 6 days after the first yellow fever vaccination. All receptors derive from a man between 18 and 35 years old who received the YFV17D yellow fever vaccine.

The chain uses TRBV28 and TRBJ2-5, with 7 bases lining up with TRBD1. Germline assignment: CDR1 MDHEN and CDR2 SYDVKM. Germline trimming cut 6 bases from V and 5 bases from J; bases unmatched to any gene: 9. The CDR3 contains 14 residues. The CDR3 sequence is CASRPSGTVETQYF. In nucleotides, the CDR3 is TGTGCCAGCAGGCCGAGTGGGACAGTGGAGACCCAGTACTTC.

This clonotype was found many times. The gene calls are TRBV12-3 or TRBV12-4 and TRBJ2-4; D gene uncertain. The CDR3 is 12 residues long. Trimming removed 2 bases from V and 9 bases from J, with 8 bases in between. Here the CDR3 reads CASSLPRGIQYF. The CDR3 coding sequence is TGTGCCAGCAGTTTACCTAGAGGCATTCAGTACTTC.

Ten or more counts support this clonotype. The J gene is TRBJ2-6, the V gene TRBV4-3; 10 bases agree with TRBD1. CDR3 length: 18 amino acids. Losses at the gene ends were 4 bases for V and 3 bases for J; bases not matched to a gene: 9. CDR1 and CDR2 from the germline V gene are LGHNA and YSLEER. The CDR3, as DNA: TGCGCCAGCAGCCGGGAGGGACAGGGGAATCTTGGGGCCAACGTCCTGACTTTC. Translating gives CASSREGQGNLGANVLTF.

This clonotype was seen at least ten times. The rearrangement uses TRBV5-5 and TRBJ2-1, with 7 bases aligning to TRBD2. Germline V gene data show CDR1 as SGHKS and CDR2 as YYEKEE (reference sequence). The CDR3 loop spans 16 amino acids. J gave up 7 bases and V 0 bases, and 10 bases lay outside the gene matches. This CDR3 is CASSLEGGWTTNEQFF. CDR3 sequence (DNA): TGTGCCAGCAGCTTGGAGGGAGGGTGGACGACTAATGAGCAGTTCTTC.

This clonotype was counted ten times or more. The chain couples TRBV6-4 to TRBJ2-1; TRBD2 agrees at 8 bases. Germline V CDR1 and CDR2: MRHNA, SNTAGT. This CDR3 region has 15 residues. The V gene end was trimmed by 2 bases and the J gene end by 10 bases; junction bases not matched to a gene: 10. The CDR3 sequence is CASSDGSGGLGEQFF. The CDR3 DNA sequence: TGTGCCAGCAGTGACGGCTCGGGGGGGCTTGGGGAGCAGTTCTTC.

The chain recombines TRBV6-1 with TRBJ1-2; no clear D gene. Per germline, CDR1 MNHNS and CDR2 SASEGT. This CDR3 region has 13 residues. V lost 7 bases, J lost 3 bases, and 12 bases lay in between. The CDR3 nucleotides read TGTGCCAGCACCGAAGATGTCGACTATGGCTACACCTTC. It encodes CASTEDVDYGYTF.

This rearrangement joins TRBV7-3 to TRBJ2-1, with D tentatively TRBD1 (6 bases). Germline lookup yields CDR1 SGHTA and CDR2 FQGTGA. The V gene lost 5 bases and the J gene lost 6 bases, with 11 bases spanning the gap. The CDR3 has 13 amino acids. CDR3 in amino acids: CASSPLGGNEQFF. CDR3 bases: TGTGCCAGCAGCCCCCTAGGGGGCAATGAGCAGTTCTTC. The entire variable domain, with the rest obtained from reference TRBV7-3 and TRBJ2-1, is as follows: GAGVSQTPSNKVTEKGKYVELRCDPISGHTALYWYRQSLGQGPEFLIYFQGTGAADDSGLPNDRFFAVRPEGSVSTLKIQRTERGDSAVYLCASSPLGGNEQFFGPGTRLTVL.

This clonotype was detected only a few times. The chain is built from TRBV5-4 and TRBJ2-1; D possibly matches TRBD1 or TRBD2 (5 bases each). The V gene's germline CDR1 is SGHNT and CDR2 YYREEE (reference sequence). V lost 8 bases and J 5 bases, leaving 20 bases between the germline ends. The CDR3 covers 15 residues. In nucleotides, the CDR3 is TGTGCCAGTTCTGGACGGCAGGGCGGGCACAATGAGCAGTTCTTC. It encodes CASSGRQGGHNEQFF.

This clonotype was seen many times. The chain is built from TRBV7-2 and TRBJ2-5, with 7 bases matching TRBD2. Per the germline V gene, CDR1 is SGHTA and CDR2 is FQGNSA. V trimming: 1 base; J trimming: 1 base; junction bases outside the gene matches: 9. The CDR3 has 17 residues. The CDR3 region has the DNA TGTGCCAGCAGCTTAGGCGTAGCGGGCCAATCCCAAGAGACCCAGTACTTC. This encodes CASSLGVAGQSQETQYF.

This clonotype occurred once. The rearrangement uses TRBV14 and TRBJ1-6; D is uncertain. V lost 6 bases, J lost 10 bases, and 13 bases lay in between. The CDR3 spans 13 residues. Germline V lookup: CDR1 SGHDN, CDR2 FVKESK. CDR3 loop: CASSPRGLSPLHF. For the CDR3, the DNA is TGTGCCAGCAGTCCCCGGGGTCTGTCACCCCTCCACTTT. The full variable domain, its missing parts supplied by reference TRBV14 and TRBJ1-6, is EAGVTQFPSHSVIEKGQTVTLRCDPISGHDNLYWYRRVMGKEIKFLLHFVKESKQDESGMPNNRFLAERTGGTYSTLKVQPAELEDSGVYFCASSPRGLSPLHFGNGTRLTVT.

The table lists this clonotype with a few counts. CDR3 nucleotide sequence: TGCGCCAGCAGCCTAAGGGTAACCAACACTGAAGCTTTCTTT. Translation: CASSLRVTNTEAFF. The rearrangement uses TRBV4-1 and TRBJ1-1; D is undetermined. The CDR3 contains 14 residues. CDR1 and CDR2 from the germline V gene are MGHRA and YSYEKL. The germline V and J ends were trimmed by 4 bases and 2 bases, with 11 bases remaining between them.

This clonotype was picked up a small number of times. The DNA of the CDR3 is TGTGCCAGCAGCTTAGATGGAAAGGGGGGCTACGAGCAGTACGTC. Translated: CASSLDGKGGYEQYV. This chain joins TRBV11-3 and TRBJ2-7; D might be TRBD1 or TRBD2, each matching 6 bases. The CDR3 is made up of 15 amino acids. V gave up 0 bases and J gave up 3 bases, with 12 bases separating them. CDR1 and CDR2 from the germline V gene are SGHNT and YENEEA.

This clonotype was observed a handful of times. DNA of the CDR3: TGTGCCAGCAGTTATGGGTACTACGAGCAGTACGTC. It is translated as CASSYGYYEQYV. The V and J genes are TRBV6-2 or TRBV6-3 and TRBJ2-7; no definite D call. This CDR3 has 12 amino acids. V lost 3 bases and J lost 3, with 6 bases in between. Germline values: CDR1 MNHEY, CDR2 SVGEGT.

This clonotype has just a few counts. CDR3 loop: CASGHRYEQYF. DNA for the CDR3: TGTGCCAGTGGGCACCGCTACGAGCAGTACTTC. The rearrangement links TRBV6-6 to TRBJ2-7; D is uncertain. Germline values: CDR1 MNHNY, CDR2 SVGAGI (reference sequence). The CDR3 sequence is 11 residues long. Trimming cost V 9 bases and J 3 bases, with 9 bases left between them.

Ten or more counts support this clonotype. The chain carries TRBV5-4 and TRBJ2-5, with D unresolved. This CDR3 region has 16 residues. Germline values: CDR1 SGHNT, CDR2 YYREEE (reference sequence). V shed 0 bases and J shed 1 base, with 13 bases lying between them. This CDR3 is CASSLVGLGSQETQYF. In DNA form, the CDR3 reads TGTGCCAGCAGCTTGGTTGGGCTCGGGTCCCAAGAGACCCAGTACTTC.

This clonotype was picked up a small number of times. The rearrangement uses TRBV5-5 and TRBJ2-7, with D perhaps matching TRBD1 (6 bases). This CDR3 is 15 amino acids long. CDR1 and CDR2 (germline): SGHKS, YYEKEE (reference sequence). Trimming took 4 bases from V and 0 from J, leaving 14 bases between them. CDR3 sequence reads: CASSLSGTPSYEQYV. CDR3 DNA sequence: TGTGCCAGCAGCCTCTCCGGGACACCCTCCTACGAGCAGTACGTC.

The V gene is TRBV4-1, the J gene TRBJ1-2; D may be TRBD1 (6 bases). Germline V gene sequence: CDR1 MGHRA, CDR2 YSYEKL. The V and J ends lost 0 bases and 7 bases respectively, with 15 bases between them. CDR3 length: 15 amino acids. DNA for the CDR3: TGCGCCAGCAGCCAAGACAGGGACATTGCGGGTGGCTACACCTTC. Translating it yields CASSQDRDIAGGYTF.

This clonotype was detected only a few times. This chain links TRBV29-1 with TRBJ2-5, with 8 positions matching TRBD1. CDR1 and CDR2 (germline): SQVTM, ANQGSEA. The CDR3 length is 12 residues. V trimming: 2 bases; J trimming: 4 bases; junction bases outside the gene matches: 0. The CDR3 DNA is TGCAGCGTTGAAACAGGGGGAGAGACCCAGTACTTC. Translated: CSVETGGETQYF.

Many counts were recorded for this clonotype. The V gene is TRBV9, the J gene TRBJ1-6, with D possibly matching TRBD1 (6 bases). Germline lookup yields CDR1 SGDLS and CDR2 YYNGEE. The length of the CDR3 is 15 residues. Trimming removed 3 bases at V and 5 bases at J, with 12 bases between. CDR3 bases: TGTGCCAGCAGCGGCGGACAGTCACATAATTCACCCCTCCACTTT. As protein: CASSGGQSHNSPLHF.

Ten or more counts support this clonotype. The gene calls are TRBV7-6 and TRBJ1-2; D is perhaps TRBD1 (6 bases). This CDR3 contains 14 residues. V lost 1 base to trimming and J lost 3 bases, with 9 bases between them. Looked up from germline, CDR1 is SGHVS and CDR2 is FNYEAQ. CDR3 in amino acids: CASSLGGLDYGYTF. The CDR3 DNA reads TGTGCCAGCAGCTTAGGGGGGCTTGACTATGGCTACACCTTC.

The CDR3 coding sequence is TGTGCCAGCAGCTTAAACGGTCTAGCGAAAGAGCAGTTCTTC. This codes for CASSLNGLAKEQFF. This chain uses TRBV7-3 with TRBJ2-1; the D gene is possibly TRBD2 (6 bases). Trimming shortened V by 1 base and J by 10 bases, and 14 bases separated the two germline ends. The CDR3 is made up of 14 amino acids. In germline, CDR1 is SGHTA, CDR2 FQGTGA.

This clonotype appeared a few times. The chain uses TRBV27 and TRBJ2-4; a possible D gene is TRBD1 (6 bases). V lost 3 bases to trimming and J lost 9 bases, with 12 bases between them. The CDR3 contains 13 residues. Per germline, CDR1 MNHEY and CDR2 SMNVEV (reference sequence). The CDR3 loop is CASSFSGDGIQYF. DNA for the CDR3: TGTGCCAGCAGTTTCTCAGGGGATGGCATTCAGTACTTC.

The V gene is TRBV4-1, the J gene TRBJ1-1; the D gene is possibly TRBD1 (6 bases). V was trimmed by 3 bases and J by 0 bases, leaving 11 bases between them. Germline CDR1 reads MGHRA; CDR2 reads YSYEKL. The CDR3 consists of 15 residues. The CDR3 protein is CASSHSGTLNTEAFF. The CDR3 coding sequence is TGCGCCAGCAGCCACAGCGGGACACTGAACACTGAAGCTTTCTTT.

Note on this clonotype: This clone may be a read error of a much larger clone one base away. The chain is built from TRBV4-3 and TRBJ2-2; D unresolved. Per the germline V gene, CDR1 is LGHNA and CDR2 is YSLEER. V was pared by 0 bases and J by 6 bases, with 11 bases between. The CDR3 length is 15 residues. The CDR3 bases are TGCGCCAGCAGCCAAGATCTGTGGTTGTCCGGGGAGCTGTTTTTT. Amino acid sequence: CASSQDLWLSGELFF.

The rearrangement joins TRBV6-5 to TRBJ1-1; D is uncertain. CDR1 and CDR2 from the germline V gene are MNHEY and SVGAGI. This CDR3 spans 14 amino acids. V was clipped by 2 bases and J by 3 bases, with 10 bases between them. CDR3 bases: TGTGCCAGCAGTTACAACGGGATGGACACTGAAGCTTTCTTT. Translating it yields CASSYNGMDTEAFF.

V is TRBV6-5 and J is TRBJ1-5; 9 bases align to TRBD1. There are 16 residues in the CDR3. Germline CDR1 reads MNHEY; CDR2 reads SVGAGI. J gave up 4 bases and V 2 bases, and 6 bases lay outside the gene matches. The CDR3 DNA reads as TGTGCCAGCAGTTACACAGGGGGCCCCTCTAATCAGCCCCAGCATTTT. Amino acids: CASSYTGGPSNQPQHF.